The 26 T cell receptor beta chains presented below share a single source sample, sequenced in a study of blood T cell repertoires in COVID-19. Data came from immunoSEQ multiplex PCR; TCRdb stores just in-frame clones and leaves some out. The profile shows 45,000 or so clones, about 90% of them singletons. The sequenced material came from peripheral blood. These receptors were obtained from an elderly woman with active COVID-19.

This clone showed up just once. The J gene is TRBJ1-4, the V gene TRBV5-6; 9 bases map to TRBD1. V dropped 0 bases and J dropped 5; count of bases not matched to a gene: 2. This CDR3 spans 15 amino acids. The germline V gene has CDR1 SGHDT and CDR2 YYEEEE. CDR3 loop: CASSLAGTGNEKLFF. The CDR3 DNA is TGTGCCAGCAGCTTGGCCGGGACAGGGAATGAAAAACTGTTTTTT. The variable domain in full, completed from reference TRBV5-6 and TRBJ1-4, reads DAGVTQSPTHLIKTRGQQVTLRCSPKSGHDTVSWYQQALGQGPQFIFQYYEEEERQRGNFPDRFSGHQFPNYSSELNVNALLLGDSALYLCASSLAGTGNEKLFFGSGTQLSVL.

V gene TRBV7-9 combines with J gene TRBJ1-1; 8 bases are a match to TRBD1. The CDR3 loop spans 15 amino acids. V gave up 1 base and J gave up 6 bases; unmatched junction bases: 7. The germline V gene has CDR1 SEHNR and CDR2 FQNEAQ (reference sequence). The CDR3, as DNA: TGTGCCAGCAGCTTAGACGGGGACAGGAAGGCTGAAGCTTTCTTT. Protein product: CASSLDGDRKAEAFF.

This clone was observed once. In DNA, the CDR3 is TGCGCCAGCAGCCAAGTTGCGGGGGCATCTGGCGAGCAGTACTTC. Translation: CASSQVAGASGEQYF. This chain connects TRBV4-3 to TRBJ2-7; tentatively, D is TRBD2 (7 bases). In germline, CDR1 is LGHNA, CDR2 YSLEER. The V end was cut by 1 base, the J end by 6 bases, with 16 bases between. The CDR3 runs 15 residues.

The rearrangement joins TRBV27 to TRBJ1-1; no firm D call. CDR1 and CDR2 from the germline V gene are MNHEY and SMNVEV (reference sequence). The CDR3 contains 13 residues. The V end was cut by 5 bases, the J end by 1 base, with 8 bases between. CDR3 residues: CASSPRQNTEAFF. In DNA form, the CDR3 reads TGTGCCAGCAGTCCTCGACAGAACACTGAAGCTTTCTTT.

The chain links TRBV5-1 to TRBJ2-2, with 10 bases fitting TRBD1. V shed 0 bases, J shed 7 bases, and the junction held 6 bases outside the gene matches. The length of the CDR3 is 16 residues. Germline V gene sequence: CDR1 SGHRS, CDR2 YFSETQ. The DNA for the CDR3 is TGCGCCAGCAGCTTGGGGCCGGGACAGGGGCACGGGGAGCTGTTTTTT. Translation: CASSLGPGQGHGELFF.

This chain joins TRBV6-6 and TRBJ1-5; no definite D call. V lost 7 bases, J lost 5 bases, and 15 bases lay in between. CDR3 size: 14 residues. Per germline, CDR1 MNHNY and CDR2 SVGAGI (reference sequence). CDR3 region: CASILNRSDQPQHF. CDR3 bases: TGTGCCAGCATCCTAAATCGGTCTGATCAGCCCCAGCATTTT.

The chain's CDR3 is CASSFLSGANVLTF. DNA for the CDR3: TGTGCCAGCAGCTTCCTCTCTGGGGCCAACGTCCTGACTTTC. The chain joins TRBV11-2 to TRBJ2-6; unclear D gene. The CDR3 has 14 residues. The germline CDR1 and CDR2 sequences are SGHAT and FQNNGV. The V and J ends lost 3 bases and 0 bases respectively, with 3 bases between them. Using reference TRBV11-2 and TRBJ2-6 for the parts outside the CDR3, the full variable domain is EAGVAQSPRYKIIEKRQSVAFWCNPISGHATLYWYQQILGQGPKLLIQFQNNGVVDDSQLPKDRFSAERLKGVDSTLKIQPAKLEDSAVYLCASSFLSGANVLTFGAGSRLTVL.

The V call is TRBV6-5, the J call TRBJ2-3, with 9 bases that match TRBD2. Per the germline V gene, CDR1 is MNHEY and CDR2 is SVGAGI. The CDR3 is made up of 12 amino acids. V shed 6 bases, J shed 11 bases, and the junction held 6 bases outside the gene matches. In DNA form, the CDR3 reads TGTGCCAGCAGCACGCTAGCGGGGTGGCAGTATTTT. This sequence encodes CASSTLAGWQYF.

J is TRBJ1-4 and V is TRBV18; D may be TRBD1 (5 bases). CDR1 and CDR2 from the germline V gene are KGHSH and LQKENI. V gave up 4 bases and J gave up 8 bases, with 11 bases separating them. The CDR3 is 13 amino acids. The chain's CDR3 is CASSLGQTEKLFF. The CDR3 DNA follows: TGTGCCAGCTCACTAGGACAAACCGAAAAACTGTTTTTT.

The chain carries TRBV10-3 and TRBJ2-3; 7 nucleotides match TRBD2. V shed 8 bases and J 8 bases; nucleotides not matched to a gene: 10. The CDR3 is 13 residues long. Germline V gene data show CDR1 as ENHRY and CDR2 as SYGVKD. CDR3 nucleotide sequence: TGTGCCATCGCTCGAGACACGGGAGGTACGCAGTATTTT. This translates into CAIARDTGGTQYF.

This clone is medium-sized by share. V and J are TRBV7-9 and TRBJ2-2, with 7 positions matching TRBD2. The J segment lost 3 bases and the V segment lost 5 bases, leaving 15 bases of the junction unmatched. The CDR3 runs to 18 residues. CDR1 and CDR2 (germline): SEHNR, FQNEAQ (reference sequence). For the CDR3, the DNA is TGTGCCAGCAGCGTTAGGAGCCCCGGGGCGGGAGACACCGGGGAGCTGTTTTTT. The encoded protein is CASSVRSPGAGDTGELFF. Combining the CDR3 with reference TRBV7-9 and TRBJ2-2 gives the whole variable domain DTGVSQNPRHKITKRGQNVTFRCDPISEHNRLYWYRQTLGQGPEFLTYFQNEAQLEKSRLLSDRFSAERPKGSFSTLEIQRTEQGDSAMYLCASSVRSPGAGDTGELFFGEGSRLTVL.

This chain connects TRBV2 to TRBJ2-2, with D perhaps matching TRBD2 (5 bases). This CDR3 region has 15 residues. Germline V gene data show CDR1 as SNHLY and CDR2 as FYNNEI. Trimming cost V 2 bases and J 5 bases, with 12 bases left between them. The CDR3 nucleotides are TGTGCCAGCAGTGAATCGGGCGGGCTTACCGGGGAGCTGTTTTTT. This gives the protein CASSESGGLTGELFF.

The chain is built from TRBV6-2 or TRBV6-3 and TRBJ1-5; D is possibly TRBD1 (6 bases). There are 15 residues in the CDR3. Trimming removed 2 bases at V and 0 bases at J, with 8 bases between. Germline V gives CDR1 MNHEY, CDR2 SVGEGT. The CDR3 sequence: CASSYRQDSNQPQHF. The CDR3 DNA is TGTGCCAGCAGTTACCGACAGGATAGCAATCAGCCCCAGCATTTT.

This chain joins TRBV20-1 and TRBJ2-3; 7 bases line up with TRBD2. The CDR3 has 14 amino acids. V lost 3 bases to trimming and J lost 2 bases; unmatched junction nucleotides: 5. Germline lookup yields CDR1 DFQATT and CDR2 SNEGSKA (reference sequence). This CDR3 reads CSASGRGITDTQYF. The CDR3 bases are TGCAGTGCTAGTGGGAGGGGTATCACAGATACGCAGTATTTT.

The gene calls are TRBV6-2 or TRBV6-3 and TRBJ2-1, with 7 bases aligning to TRBD2. The CDR3 sequence is 18 residues long. V gave up 4 bases and J gave up 4 bases; unmatched junction bases: 16. Germline V lookup: CDR1 MNHEY, CDR2 SVGEGT. Here the CDR3 reads CASSLSGGLPHPYNEQFF. CDR3 DNA sequence: TGTGCCAGCAGTTTGTCTGGGGGACTACCCCATCCTTACAATGAGCAGTTCTTC.

The CDR3 bases are TGTGCCAGCAGCTCCCACAGGGACATGAACACTGAAGCTTTCTTT. It translates to CASSSHRDMNTEAFF. The chain combines TRBV5-8 with TRBJ1-1, with D possibly matching TRBD1 (6 bases). V lost 3 bases, J lost 0 bases, and 12 bases lay in between. Germline V CDR1 and CDR2: SGHTS, YDEGEE. The CDR3 has 15 amino acids.

The V call is TRBV5-1, the J call TRBJ2-5, with D possibly TRBD1 on 6 matching bases. The germline gives CDR1 SGHRS, CDR2 YFSETQ. V was trimmed by 5 bases and J by 3 bases, leaving 14 bases between them. The CDR3 is 14 amino acids. The CDR3 nucleotides read TGCGCCAGCAGTCCGGGACACAACAAAGAGACCCAGTACTTC. Translation: CASSPGHNKETQYF.

The V and J genes are TRBV28 and TRBJ1-6; 7 positions agree with TRBD1. Germline lookup yields CDR1 MDHEN and CDR2 SYDVKM. Trimming cost V 6 bases and J 10 bases; bases outside gene matches: 9. The CDR3 has 14 amino acids. In DNA form, the CDR3 reads TGTGCCAGCAGCTCACCGACAGGGAACTCACCCCTCCACTTT. This sequence encodes CASSSPTGNSPLHF.

This chain joins TRBV2 and TRBJ1-2; D is unclear. The germline V gene has CDR1 SNHLY and CDR2 FYNNEI. The CDR3 extends over 11 amino acids. Trimming removed 6 bases at V and 1 base at J, with 3 bases between. The CDR3 reads CASSRNYGYTF. CDR3 nucleotide sequence: TGTGCCAGCAGCCGTAACTATGGCTACACCTTC. Supplemented by reference TRBV2 and TRBJ1-2, the full variable domain reads EPEVTQTPSHQVTQMGQEVILRCVPISNHLYFYWYRQILGQKVEFLVSFYNNEISEKSEIFDDQFSVERPDGSNFTLKIRSTKLEDSAMYFCASSRNYGYTFGSGTRLTVV.

The chain recombines TRBV3-1 (or the pseudogene TRBV3-2) with TRBJ1-5; 11 nucleotides agree with TRBD1. The ends lost 4 bases at V and 4 bases at J; junction bases unmatched: 3. Germline-derived CDR1 and CDR2 are LGHDT and YNNKEL (reference sequence). This CDR3 comprises 15 residues. Here the CDR3 reads CASSLGTGGNQPQHF. In nucleotides, the CDR3 is TGTGCCAGCAGCCTAGGGACAGGGGGGAATCAGCCCCAGCATTTT.

This clone was counted once. The J gene is TRBJ2-3, the V gene TRBV6-1; D is ambiguous. V gave up 2 bases and J gave up 6 bases, with 9 bases separating them. The germline gives CDR1 MNHNS, CDR2 SASEGT. The CDR3 sequence is 13 residues long. For the CDR3, the DNA is TGTGCCAGCAGTGAAAGGATCGGGGATACGCAGTATTTT. As protein: CASSERIGDTQYF.

The rearrangement uses TRBV19 and TRBJ1-3, with a possible D match to TRBD1 (5 bases). V lost 3 bases and J lost 5, with 11 bases in between. The CDR3 contains 14 residues. CDR1 and CDR2 from the germline V gene are LNHDA and SQIVND (reference sequence). The CDR3 region is CASSMDTLRNTIYF. The DNA for the CDR3 is TGTGCCAGTAGTATGGACACCCTTAGAAACACCATATATTTT.

J is TRBJ2-1 and V is TRBV6-6; 8 bases line up with TRBD1. CDR1 MNHNY and CDR2 SVGAGI come from the germline V gene (reference sequence). J lost 2 bases, V lost 4 bases, and 1 base had no gene match. The CDR3 is made up of 14 amino acids. CDR3 in amino acids: CASSLQGAYNEQFF. CDR3 DNA: TGTGCCAGCAGTTTACAGGGGGCCTACAATGAGCAGTTCTTC.

About this clone itself: At one of its ends the junction is not consistent with the germline gene, which may arise from a read error. This chain connects TRBV6-6 to TRBJ1-1; 8 bases are shared with TRBD1. CDR3 size: 11 residues. Germline V gene lookup returns CDR1 MNHNY and CDR2 SVGAGI (reference sequence). CDR3 protein: CASSYPQGAVF. DNA of the CDR3: TGTGCCAGCAGTTACCCCCAGGGGGCTGTTTTT.

J is TRBJ2-7 and V is TRBV6-2 or TRBV6-3, with 9 bases fitting TRBD1. Unmatched junction bases numbered 14, after V lost 2 bases and J lost 6 bases. The CDR3 is 17 amino acids. The germline V gene has CDR1 MNHEY and CDR2 SVGEGT. The CDR3 sequence: CASSYRTGEANYVEQYF. CDR3 nucleotides: TGTGCCAGCAGTTACAGGACAGGGGAGGCCAACTACGTCGAGCAGTACTTC.

The chain employs TRBV28 and TRBJ1-3; 8 bases are shared with TRBD1. CDR3 length: 17 amino acids. The ends lost 2 bases at V and 1 base at J; junction bases unmatched: 7. The germline CDR1 and CDR2 sequences are MDHEN and SYDVKM. The CDR3 DNA follows: TGTGCCAGCAGTTTACACAGGGGGGTAGGGTCTGGAAACACCATATATTTT. Translation: CASSLHRGVGSGNTIYF.